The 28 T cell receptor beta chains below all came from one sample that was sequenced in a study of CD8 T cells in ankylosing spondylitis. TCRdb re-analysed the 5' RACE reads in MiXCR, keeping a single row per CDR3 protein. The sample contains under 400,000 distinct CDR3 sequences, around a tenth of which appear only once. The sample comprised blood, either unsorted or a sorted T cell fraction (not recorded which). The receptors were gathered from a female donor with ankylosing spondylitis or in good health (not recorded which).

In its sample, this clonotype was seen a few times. The DNA for the CDR3 is TGTGCCAGCAGCTCCCCGGGAACAACTAATGAAAAACTGTTTTTT. Its translation is CASSSPGTTNEKLFF. The chain has TRBV7-9 and TRBJ1-4; D gene ambiguous. In germline, CDR1 is SEHNR, CDR2 FQNEAQ (reference sequence). Trimming took off 4 bases at V and 0 bases at J, with 9 bases between the two ends. The CDR3 consists of 15 residues.

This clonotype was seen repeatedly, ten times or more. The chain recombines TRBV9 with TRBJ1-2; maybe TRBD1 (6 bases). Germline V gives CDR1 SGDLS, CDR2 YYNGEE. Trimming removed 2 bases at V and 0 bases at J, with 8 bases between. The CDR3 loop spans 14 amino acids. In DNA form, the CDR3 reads TGTGCCAGCAGCGTCAGACAGGCTAACTATGGCTACACCTTC. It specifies CASSVRQANYGYTF.

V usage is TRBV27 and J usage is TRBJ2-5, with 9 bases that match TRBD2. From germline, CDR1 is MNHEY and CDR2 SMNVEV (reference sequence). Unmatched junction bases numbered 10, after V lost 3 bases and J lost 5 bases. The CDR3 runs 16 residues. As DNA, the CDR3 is TGTGCCAGCAGTTTTAGTGCGGCGGGAGGGCAGGAGACCCAGTACTTC. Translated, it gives CASSFSAAGGQETQYF.

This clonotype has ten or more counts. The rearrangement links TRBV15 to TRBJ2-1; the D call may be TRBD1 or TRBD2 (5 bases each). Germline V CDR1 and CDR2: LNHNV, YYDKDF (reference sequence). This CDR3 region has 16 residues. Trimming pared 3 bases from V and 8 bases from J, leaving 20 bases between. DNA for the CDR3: TGTGCCACCAGCAGTCCCACGGGGCCACGGCCCCATGAGCAGTTCTTC. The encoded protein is CATSSPTGPRPHEQFF.

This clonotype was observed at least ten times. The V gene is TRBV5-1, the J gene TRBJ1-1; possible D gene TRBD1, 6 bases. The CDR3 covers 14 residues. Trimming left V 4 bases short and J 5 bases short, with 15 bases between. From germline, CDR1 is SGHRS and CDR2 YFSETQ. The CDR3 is CASSAGGGGTEAFF. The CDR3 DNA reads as TGCGCCAGCAGCGCGGGGGGCGGGGGTACTGAAGCTTTCTTT. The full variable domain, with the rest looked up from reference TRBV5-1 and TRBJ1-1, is KAGVTQTPRYLIKTRGQQVTLSCSPISGHRSVSWYQQTPGQGLQFLFEYFSETQRNKGNFPGRFSGRQFSNSRSEMNVSTLELGDSALYLCASSAGGGGTEAFFGQGTRLTVV.

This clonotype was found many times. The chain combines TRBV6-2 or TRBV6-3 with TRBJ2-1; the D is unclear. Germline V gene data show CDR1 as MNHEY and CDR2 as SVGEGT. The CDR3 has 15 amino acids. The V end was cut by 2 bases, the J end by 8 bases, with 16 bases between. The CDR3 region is CASSYRNEEWDEQFF. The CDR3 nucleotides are TGTGCCAGCAGTTACCGGAACGAGGAATGGGATGAGCAGTTCTTC.

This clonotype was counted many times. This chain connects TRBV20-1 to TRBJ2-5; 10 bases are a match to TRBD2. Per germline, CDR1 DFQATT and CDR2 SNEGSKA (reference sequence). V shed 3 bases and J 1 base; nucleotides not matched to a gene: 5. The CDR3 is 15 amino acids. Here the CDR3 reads CSASPSGGIQETQYF. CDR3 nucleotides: TGCAGTGCTAGTCCTAGCGGGGGAATCCAAGAGACCCAGTACTTC.

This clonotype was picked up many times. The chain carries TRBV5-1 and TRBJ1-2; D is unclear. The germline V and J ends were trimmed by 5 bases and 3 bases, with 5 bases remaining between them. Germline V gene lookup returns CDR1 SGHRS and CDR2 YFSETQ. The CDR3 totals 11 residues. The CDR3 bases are TGCGCCAGCAGGAGGGACTATGGCTACACCTTC. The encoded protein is CASRRDYGYTF.

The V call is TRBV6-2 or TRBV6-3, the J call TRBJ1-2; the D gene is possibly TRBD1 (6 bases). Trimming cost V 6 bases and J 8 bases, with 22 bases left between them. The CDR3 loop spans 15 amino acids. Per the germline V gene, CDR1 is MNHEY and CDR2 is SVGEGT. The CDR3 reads CASSSHDSYRDGYTF. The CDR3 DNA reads TGTGCCAGCAGCTCCCATGACTCATACAGGGACGGCTACACCTTC.

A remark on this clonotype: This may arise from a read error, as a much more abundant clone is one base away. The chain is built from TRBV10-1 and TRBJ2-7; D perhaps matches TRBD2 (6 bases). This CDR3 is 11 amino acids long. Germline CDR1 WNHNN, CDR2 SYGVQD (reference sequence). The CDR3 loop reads CASSAGYEQSF. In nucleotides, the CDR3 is TGCGCCAGCTCGGCGGGGTACGAGCAGTCCTTC.

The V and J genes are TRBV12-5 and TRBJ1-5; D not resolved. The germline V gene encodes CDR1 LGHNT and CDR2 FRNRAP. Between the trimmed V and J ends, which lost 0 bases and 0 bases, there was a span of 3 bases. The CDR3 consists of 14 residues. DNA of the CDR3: TGTGCTAGTGGTTTGGTAGGTAGCAATCAGCCCCAGCATTTT. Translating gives CASGLVGSNQPQHF.

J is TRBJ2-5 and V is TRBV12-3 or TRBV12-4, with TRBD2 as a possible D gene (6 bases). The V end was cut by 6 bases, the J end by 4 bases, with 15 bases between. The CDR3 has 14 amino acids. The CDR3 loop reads CASSSLRRGETQYF. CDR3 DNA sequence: TGTGCCAGCAGCTCCTTAAGGCGGGGAGAGACCCAGTACTTC.

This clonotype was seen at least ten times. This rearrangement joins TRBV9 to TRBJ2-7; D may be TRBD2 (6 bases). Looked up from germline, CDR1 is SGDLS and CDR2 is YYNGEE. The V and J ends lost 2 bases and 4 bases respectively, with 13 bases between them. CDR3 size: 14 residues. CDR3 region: CASSVPGLNYEQYF. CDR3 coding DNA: TGTGCCAGCAGCGTCCCGGGACTCAATTACGAGCAGTACTTC.

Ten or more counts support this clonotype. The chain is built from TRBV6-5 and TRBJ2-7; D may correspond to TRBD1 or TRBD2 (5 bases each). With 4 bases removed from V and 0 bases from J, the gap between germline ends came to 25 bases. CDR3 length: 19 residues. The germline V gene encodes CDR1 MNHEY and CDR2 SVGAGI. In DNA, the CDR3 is TGTGCCAGCAGTTCCACCTTTCTGGGGGACGCTCTTAGCTCCTACGAGCAGTACTTC. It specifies CASSSTFLGDALSSYEQYF.

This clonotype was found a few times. The CDR3 DNA reads TGCAGTGCTAGAGATTATCAGGGAGTAGGCAATCAGCCCCAGCATTTT. It is translated as CSARDYQGVGNQPQHF. The genes are TRBV20-1 and TRBJ1-5; TRBD1 might be the D (5 bases). The CDR3 is made up of 16 amino acids. The germline V gene encodes CDR1 DFQATT and CDR2 SNEGSKA (reference sequence). Trimming took 0 bases from V and 2 from J, leaving 14 bases between them.

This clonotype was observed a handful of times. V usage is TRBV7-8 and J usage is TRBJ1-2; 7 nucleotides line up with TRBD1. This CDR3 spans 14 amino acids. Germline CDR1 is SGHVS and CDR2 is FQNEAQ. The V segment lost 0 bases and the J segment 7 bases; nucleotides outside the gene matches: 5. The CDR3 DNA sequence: TGTGCCAGCAGCTTAGCGCAAGGGGGCAGTGGCTACACCTTC. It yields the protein CASSLAQGGSGYTF.

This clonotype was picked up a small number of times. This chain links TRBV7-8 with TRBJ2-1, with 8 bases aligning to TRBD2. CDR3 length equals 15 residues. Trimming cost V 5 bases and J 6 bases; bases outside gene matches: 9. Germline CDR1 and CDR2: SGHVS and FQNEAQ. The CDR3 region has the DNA TGTGCCAGCAGCCCGGGGGGGCAGGCTACCAATGAGCAGTTCTTC. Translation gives CASSPGGQATNEQFF.

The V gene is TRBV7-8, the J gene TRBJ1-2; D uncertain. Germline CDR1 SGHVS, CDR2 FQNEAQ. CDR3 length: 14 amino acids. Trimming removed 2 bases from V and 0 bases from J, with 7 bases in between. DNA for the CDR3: TGTGCCAGCAGCTTATCGTCAACTAACTATGGCTACACCTTC. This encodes CASSLSSTNYGYTF.

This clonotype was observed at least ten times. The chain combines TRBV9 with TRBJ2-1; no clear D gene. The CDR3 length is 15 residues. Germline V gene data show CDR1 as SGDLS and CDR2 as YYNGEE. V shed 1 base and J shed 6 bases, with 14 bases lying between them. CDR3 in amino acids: CASSVSVTNPNEQFF. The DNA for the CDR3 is TGTGCCAGCAGCGTATCTGTGACCAACCCCAATGAGCAGTTCTTC.

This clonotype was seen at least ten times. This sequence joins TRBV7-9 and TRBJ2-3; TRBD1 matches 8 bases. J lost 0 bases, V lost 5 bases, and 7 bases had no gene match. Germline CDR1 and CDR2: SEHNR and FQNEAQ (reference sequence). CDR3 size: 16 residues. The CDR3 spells CASSTRQGPSTDTQYF. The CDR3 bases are TGTGCCAGCAGCACGCGACAGGGGCCTAGCACAGATACGCAGTATTTT.

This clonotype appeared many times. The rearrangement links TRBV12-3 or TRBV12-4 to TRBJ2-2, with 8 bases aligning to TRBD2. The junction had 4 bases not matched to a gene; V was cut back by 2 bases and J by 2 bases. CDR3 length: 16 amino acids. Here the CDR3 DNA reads TGTGCCAGCAGTTTAAGGGTAGCGGGAAACACCGGGGAGCTGTTTTTT. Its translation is CASSLRVAGNTGELFF.

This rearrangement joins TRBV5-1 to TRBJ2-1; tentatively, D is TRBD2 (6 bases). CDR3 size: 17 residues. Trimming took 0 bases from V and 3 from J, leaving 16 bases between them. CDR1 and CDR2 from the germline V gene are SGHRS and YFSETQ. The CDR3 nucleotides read TGCGCCAGCAGCTTGGAGTTGCGGGGTCAATACTACAATGAGCAGTTCTTC. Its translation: CASSLELRGQYYNEQFF.

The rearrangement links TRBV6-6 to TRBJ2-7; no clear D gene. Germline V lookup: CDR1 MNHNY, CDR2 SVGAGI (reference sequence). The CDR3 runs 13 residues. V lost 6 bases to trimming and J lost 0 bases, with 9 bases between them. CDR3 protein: CASSTTSSYEQYF. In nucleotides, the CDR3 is TGTGCCAGCAGCACAACCTCCTCCTACGAGCAGTACTTC.

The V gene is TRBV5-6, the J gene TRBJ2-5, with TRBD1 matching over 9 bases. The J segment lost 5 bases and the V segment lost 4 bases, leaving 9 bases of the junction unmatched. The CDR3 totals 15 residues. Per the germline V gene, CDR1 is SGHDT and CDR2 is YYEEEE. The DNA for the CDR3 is TGTGCCAGCAGCCCCGTACTACAGGGGGCTGAGACCCAGTACTTC. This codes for CASSPVLQGAETQYF. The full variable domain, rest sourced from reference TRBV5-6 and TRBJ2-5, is DAGVTQSPTHLIKTRGQQVTLRCSPKSGHDTVSWYQQALGQGPQFIFQYYEEEERQRGNFPDRFSGHQFPNYSSELNVNALLLGDSALYLCASSPVLQGAETQYFGPGTRLLVL.

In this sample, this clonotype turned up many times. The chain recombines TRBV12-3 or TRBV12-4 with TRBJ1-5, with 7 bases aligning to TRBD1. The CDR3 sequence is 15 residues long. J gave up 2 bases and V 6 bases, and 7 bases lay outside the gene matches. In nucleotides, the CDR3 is TGTGCCAGCAGCCCGACAGGGCCGGGCAATCAGCCCCAGCATTTT. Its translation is CASSPTGPGNQPQHF.

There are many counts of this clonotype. The DNA of the CDR3 is TGCGCCAGCAGCTTGTCAGGCACTGAAGCTTTCTTT. Translation: CASSLSGTEAFF. This rearrangement joins TRBV5-1 to TRBJ1-1; no clear D. The CDR3 totals 12 residues. Germline values: CDR1 SGHRS, CDR2 YFSETQ. V was trimmed by 1 base and J by 4 bases, leaving 5 bases between them.

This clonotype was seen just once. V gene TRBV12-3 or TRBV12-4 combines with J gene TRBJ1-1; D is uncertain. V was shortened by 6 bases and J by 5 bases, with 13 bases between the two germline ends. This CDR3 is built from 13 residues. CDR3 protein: CASRPQRSTEAFF. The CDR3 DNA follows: TGTGCCAGCAGGCCACAGAGGTCTACTGAAGCTTTCTTT.

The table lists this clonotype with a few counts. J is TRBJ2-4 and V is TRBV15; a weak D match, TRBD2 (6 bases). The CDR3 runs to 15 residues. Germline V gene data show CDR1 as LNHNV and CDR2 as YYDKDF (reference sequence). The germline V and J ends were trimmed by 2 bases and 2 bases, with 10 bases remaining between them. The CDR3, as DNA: TGTGCCACCAGCAGACCCGGGGGAACCAAAAACATTCAGTACTTC. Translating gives CATSRPGGTKNIQYF.